The sequence of this T cell receptor beta chain was determined in a study of human T cells and chemical hapten exposure. The wider study: An area of 2 cm by about 2.2 cm on upper inner arm skin received 2% DPC for sensitization.

Time point given: patch test 3, about 24 weeks after DPC sensitization. Treatment in this sample: therapeutic diphenylcyclopropenone sensitization with weekly scalp DPC. Non-pregnant alopecia patients aged 18 to 70, suitable for DPC therapy. Points on this clonotype: Its antigen is unidentified.

Within the library, unique molecular identifiers were attached to each individual cDNA molecule. TCRdb re-analysed the RACE reads in MiXCR, keeping a single row per CDR3 protein. This table holds roughly 150,000 distinct CDR3 sequences, 28% found once. Study-wide results and limits: Expanded TCRs formed significantly more large CDR3 similarity clusters than controls.

Trimming pared 3 bases from V and 0 bases from J, leaving 7 bases between. This CDR3 has 14 amino acids. CDR1 is MDHEN and CDR2 is SYDVKM in the germline V gene. The chain joins TRBV28 to TRBJ2-3; D gene uncertain. Sequencing was performed on whole blood, taken in connection with sensitization to the hapten diphenylcyclopropenone (DPC). The TCR sequence derives from a woman aged 18-29 years with alopecia areata. Some clones in this sample may be carry-over from other donors' samples. CDR3 residues: CASSLFLSTDTQYF. For the CDR3, the DNA is TGTGCCAGCAGTTTGTTCCTTAGCACAGATACGCAGTATTTT.